The following is a T cell receptor beta chain sequence with its context. The CDR3 has 14 amino acids. Germline-derived CDR1 and CDR2 are SGHKS and YYEKEE (reference sequence). V lost 3 bases and J lost 6, with 15 bases in between. This record belongs to a study of technical replicates of blood from a handful of donors. Profiling relied on immunoSEQ multiplex PCR, and the TCRdb table lists in-frame clones only, not all of them. The sample contains about 84,000 clones, 98% of which appear only once. The chain employs TRBV5-5 and TRBJ1-2; D is ambiguous. The sequencing sample was made of T cells isolated from PBMCs. The sequence was collected from a human donor in good health. CDR3 residues: CASSSGLAADGYTF. CDR3 DNA sequence: TGTGCCAGCAGCTCCGGTCTTGCGGCTGATGGCTACACCTTC.